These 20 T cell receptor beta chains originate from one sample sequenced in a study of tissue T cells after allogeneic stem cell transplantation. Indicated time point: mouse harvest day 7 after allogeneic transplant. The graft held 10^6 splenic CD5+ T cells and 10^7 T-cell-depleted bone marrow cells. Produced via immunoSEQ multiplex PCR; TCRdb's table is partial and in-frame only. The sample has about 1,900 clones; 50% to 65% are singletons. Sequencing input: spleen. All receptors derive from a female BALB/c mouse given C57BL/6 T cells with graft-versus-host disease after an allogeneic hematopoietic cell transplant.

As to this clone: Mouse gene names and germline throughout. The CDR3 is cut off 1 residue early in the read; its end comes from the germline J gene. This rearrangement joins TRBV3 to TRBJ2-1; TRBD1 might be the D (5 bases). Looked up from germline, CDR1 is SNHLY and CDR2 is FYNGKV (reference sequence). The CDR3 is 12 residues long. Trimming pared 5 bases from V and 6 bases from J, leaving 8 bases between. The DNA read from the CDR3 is TGTGCCAGCAGCCCGAGGGGTGCTGAGCAGTTC. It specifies CASSPRGAEQF. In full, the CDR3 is CASSPRGAEQFF.

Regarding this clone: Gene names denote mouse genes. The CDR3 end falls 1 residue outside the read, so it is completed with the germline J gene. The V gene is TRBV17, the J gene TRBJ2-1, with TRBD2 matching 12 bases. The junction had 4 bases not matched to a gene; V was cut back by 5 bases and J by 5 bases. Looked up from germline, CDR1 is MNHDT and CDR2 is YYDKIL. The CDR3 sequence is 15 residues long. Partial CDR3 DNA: TGTGCTAGCAGTCGACTGGGGGGGCGAGATGCTGAGCAGTTC. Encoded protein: CASSRLGGRDAEQF. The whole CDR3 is CASSRLGGRDAEQFF.

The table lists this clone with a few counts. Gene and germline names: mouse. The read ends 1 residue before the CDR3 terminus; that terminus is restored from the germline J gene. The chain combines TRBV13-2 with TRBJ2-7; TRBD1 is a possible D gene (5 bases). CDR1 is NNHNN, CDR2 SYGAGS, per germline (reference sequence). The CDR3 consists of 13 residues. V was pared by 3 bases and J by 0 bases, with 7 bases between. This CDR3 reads CASGGQPSYEQYF. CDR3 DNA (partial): TGTGCCAGCGGTGGACAGCCCTCCTATGAACAGTAC.

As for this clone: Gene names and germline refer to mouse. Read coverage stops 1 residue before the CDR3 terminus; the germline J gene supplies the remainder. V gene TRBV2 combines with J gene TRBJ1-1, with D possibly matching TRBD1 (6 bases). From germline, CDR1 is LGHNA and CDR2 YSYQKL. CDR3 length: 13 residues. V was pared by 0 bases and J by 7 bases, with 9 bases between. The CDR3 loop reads CASSQEGGLEVFF. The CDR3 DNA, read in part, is TGTGCCAGCAGCCAAGAAGGGGGTCTAGAAGTCTTC.

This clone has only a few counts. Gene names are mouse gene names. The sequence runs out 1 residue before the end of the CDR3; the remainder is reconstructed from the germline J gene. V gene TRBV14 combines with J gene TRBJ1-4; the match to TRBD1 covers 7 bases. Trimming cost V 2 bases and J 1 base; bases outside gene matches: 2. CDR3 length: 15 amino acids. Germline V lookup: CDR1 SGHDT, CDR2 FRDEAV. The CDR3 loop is CASSFRTGSNERLFF. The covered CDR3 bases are TGTGCCAGCAGTTTTCGGACAGGTTCCAACGAAAGATTATTT.

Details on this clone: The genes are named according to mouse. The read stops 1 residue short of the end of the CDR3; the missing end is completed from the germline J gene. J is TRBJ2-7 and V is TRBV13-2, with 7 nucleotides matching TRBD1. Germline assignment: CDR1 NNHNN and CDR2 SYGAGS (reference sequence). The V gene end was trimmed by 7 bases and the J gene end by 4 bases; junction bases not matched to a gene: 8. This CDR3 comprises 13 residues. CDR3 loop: CASSSGTAYEQYF. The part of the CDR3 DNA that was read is TGTGCCAGCAGTTCCGGGACAGCTTATGAACAGTAC.

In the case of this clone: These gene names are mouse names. The CDR3: CASSDQGRGAEQFF. CDR3 DNA (partial): TGTGCCAGCAGTGATCAGGGGCGAGGAGCTGAGCAGTTC. The J gene is TRBJ2-1, the V gene TRBV13-1; possible D gene TRBD1, 6 bases. The read terminates 1 residue ahead of where the CDR3 ends, so the germline J gene completes it. Germline CDR1 and CDR2: NSHNY and SYGAGN. V was cut by 1 base and J by 7 bases, with 12 bases left in between. This CDR3 comprises 14 residues.

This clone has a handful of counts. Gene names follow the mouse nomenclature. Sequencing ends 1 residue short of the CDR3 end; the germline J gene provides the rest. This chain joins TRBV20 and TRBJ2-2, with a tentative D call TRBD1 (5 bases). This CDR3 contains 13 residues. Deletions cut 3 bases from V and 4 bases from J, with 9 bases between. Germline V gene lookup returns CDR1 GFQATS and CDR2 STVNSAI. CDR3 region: CGARRGGTGQLYF. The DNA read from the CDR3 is TGTGGTGCTAGAAGGGGAGGCACCGGGCAGCTCTAC.

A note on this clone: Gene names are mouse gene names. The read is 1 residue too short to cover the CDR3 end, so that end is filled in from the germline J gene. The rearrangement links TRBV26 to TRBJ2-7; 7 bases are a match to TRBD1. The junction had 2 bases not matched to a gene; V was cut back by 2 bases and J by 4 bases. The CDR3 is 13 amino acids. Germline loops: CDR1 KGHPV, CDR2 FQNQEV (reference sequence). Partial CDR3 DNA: TGTGCCAGCAGTCTGACGGGACAGTATGAACAGTAC. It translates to CASSLTGQYEQY. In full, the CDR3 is CASSLTGQYEQYF. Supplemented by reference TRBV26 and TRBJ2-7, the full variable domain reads NSKVIQTPRYLVKGQGQKAKMRCIPEKGHPVVFWYQQNKNNEFKFLINFQNQEVLQQIDMTEKRFSAECPSNSPCSLEIQSSEAGDSALYLCASSLTGQYEQYFGPGTRLTVL.

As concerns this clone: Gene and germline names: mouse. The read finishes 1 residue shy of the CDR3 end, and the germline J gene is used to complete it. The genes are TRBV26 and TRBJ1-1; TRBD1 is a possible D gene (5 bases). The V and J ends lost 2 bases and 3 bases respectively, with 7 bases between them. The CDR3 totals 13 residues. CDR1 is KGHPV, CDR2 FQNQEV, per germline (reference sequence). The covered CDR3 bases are TGTGCCAGCAGTCTGAGGGGACACACAGAAGTCTTC. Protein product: CASSLRGHTEVF. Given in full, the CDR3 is CASSLRGHTEVFF. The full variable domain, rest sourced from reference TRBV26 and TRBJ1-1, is NSKVIQTPRYLVKGQGQKAKMRCIPEKGHPVVFWYQQNKNNEFKFLINFQNQEVLQQIDMTEKRFSAECPSNSPCSLEIQSSEAGDSALYLCASSLRGHTEVFFGKGTRLTVV.

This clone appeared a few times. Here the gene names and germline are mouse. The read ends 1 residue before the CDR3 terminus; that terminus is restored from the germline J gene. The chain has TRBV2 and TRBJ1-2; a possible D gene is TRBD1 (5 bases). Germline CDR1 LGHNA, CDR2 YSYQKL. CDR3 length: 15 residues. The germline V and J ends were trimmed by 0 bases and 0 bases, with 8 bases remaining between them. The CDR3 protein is CASSQERGANSDYTF. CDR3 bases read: TGTGCCAGCAGCCAAGAGAGAGGGGCAAACTCCGACTACACC.

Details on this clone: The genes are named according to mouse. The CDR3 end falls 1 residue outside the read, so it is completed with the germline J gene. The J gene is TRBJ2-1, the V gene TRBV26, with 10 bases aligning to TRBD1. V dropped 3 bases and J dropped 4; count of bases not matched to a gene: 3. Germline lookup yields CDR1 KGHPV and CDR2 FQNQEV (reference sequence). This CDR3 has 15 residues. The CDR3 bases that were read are TGTGCCAGCAGTCTTCCGGGACAGGGGTATGCTGAGCAGTTC. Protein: CASSLPGQGYAEQF. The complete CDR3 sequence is CASSLPGQGYAEQFF.

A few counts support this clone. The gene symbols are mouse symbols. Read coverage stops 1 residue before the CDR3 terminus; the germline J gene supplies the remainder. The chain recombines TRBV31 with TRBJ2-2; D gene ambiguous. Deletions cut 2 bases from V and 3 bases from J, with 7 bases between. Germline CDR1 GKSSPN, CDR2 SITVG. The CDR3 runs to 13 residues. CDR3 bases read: TGTGCCTGGAGTTTTGAGGACACCGGGCAGCTCTAC. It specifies CAWSFEDTGQLY. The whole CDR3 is CAWSFEDTGQLYF.

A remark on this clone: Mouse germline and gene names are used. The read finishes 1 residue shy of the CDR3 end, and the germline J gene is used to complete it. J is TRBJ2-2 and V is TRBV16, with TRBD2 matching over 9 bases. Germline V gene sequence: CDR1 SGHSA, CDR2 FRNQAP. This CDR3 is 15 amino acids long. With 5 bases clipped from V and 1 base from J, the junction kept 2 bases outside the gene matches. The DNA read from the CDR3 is TGTGCAAGCAGCCCGACTGGGGGAAACACCGGGCAGCTCTAC. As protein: CASSPTGGNTGQLY. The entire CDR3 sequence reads CASSPTGGNTGQLYF.

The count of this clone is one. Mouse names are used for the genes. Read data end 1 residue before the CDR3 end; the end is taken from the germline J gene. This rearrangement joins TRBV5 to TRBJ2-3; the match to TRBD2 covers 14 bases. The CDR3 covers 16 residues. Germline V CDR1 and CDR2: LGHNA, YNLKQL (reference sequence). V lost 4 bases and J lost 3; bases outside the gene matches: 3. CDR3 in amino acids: CASSRRDWGGAETLYF. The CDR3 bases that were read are TGTGCCAGCAGCCGCCGGGACTGGGGGGGCGCAGAAACGCTGTAT.

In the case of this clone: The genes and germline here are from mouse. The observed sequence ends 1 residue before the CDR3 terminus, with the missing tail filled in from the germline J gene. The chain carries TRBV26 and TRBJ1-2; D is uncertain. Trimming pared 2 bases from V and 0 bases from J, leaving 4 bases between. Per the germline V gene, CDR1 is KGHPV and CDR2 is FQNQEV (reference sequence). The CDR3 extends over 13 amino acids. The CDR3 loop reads CASSLGTNSDYTF. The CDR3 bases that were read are TGTGCCAGCAGTCTGGGCACAAACTCCGACTACACC.

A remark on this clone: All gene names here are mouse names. The part of the CDR3 DNA that was read is TGTGCCAGCGGTGGGACTGGGGGGTACTATGAACAGTAC. As protein: CASGGTGGYYEQY. The complete CDR3 protein is CASGGTGGYYEQYF. The genes are TRBV13-1 and TRBJ2-7; the match to TRBD2 covers 12 bases. The observed sequence ends 1 residue before the CDR3 terminus, with the missing tail filled in from the germline J gene. Germline assignment: CDR1 NSHNY and CDR2 SYGAGN. The CDR3 extends over 14 amino acids. V trimming: 7 bases; J trimming: 3 bases; junction bases outside the gene matches: 5.

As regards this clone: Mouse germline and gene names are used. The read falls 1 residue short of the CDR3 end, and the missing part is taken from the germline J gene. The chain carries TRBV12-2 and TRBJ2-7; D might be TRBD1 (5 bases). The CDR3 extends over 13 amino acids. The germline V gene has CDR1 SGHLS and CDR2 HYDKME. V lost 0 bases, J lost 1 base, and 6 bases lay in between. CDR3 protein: CASSLTGSYEQYF. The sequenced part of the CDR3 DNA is TGTGCCAGCTCTCTCACAGGTTCCTATGAACAGTAC.

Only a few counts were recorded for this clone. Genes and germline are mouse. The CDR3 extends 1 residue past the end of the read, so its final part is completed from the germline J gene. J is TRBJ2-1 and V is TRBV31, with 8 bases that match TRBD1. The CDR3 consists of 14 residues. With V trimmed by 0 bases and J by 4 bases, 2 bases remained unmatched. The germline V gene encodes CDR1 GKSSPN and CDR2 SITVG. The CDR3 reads CAWSLRGQYAEQFF. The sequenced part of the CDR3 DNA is TGTGCCTGGAGTCTCAGGGGGCAATATGCTGAGCAGTTC.

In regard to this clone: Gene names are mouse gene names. The DNA read from the CDR3 is TGCACCTGCAGTGCAGATAGGGCAGGGGGGTATGAACAGTAC. Translation: CTCSADRAGGYEQY. The whole CDR3 sequence reads CTCSADRAGGYEQYF. The J gene is TRBJ2-7, the V gene TRBV1; weak D call: TRBD1 (7 bases). The CDR3 extends 1 residue past the end of the read, so its final part is completed from the germline J gene. The CDR3 contains 15 residues. V lost 0 bases and J lost 4, with 13 bases in between. Looked up from germline, CDR1 is NSQYPW and CDR2 is LRSPGD (reference sequence). The whole variable domain, filled in from reference TRBV1 and TRBJ2-7, reads VTLLEQNPRWRLVPRGQAVNLRCILKNSQYPWMSWYQQDLQKQLQWLFTLRSPGDKEVKSLPGADYLATRVTDTELRLQVANMSQGRTLYCTCSADRAGGYEQYFGPGTRLTVL.